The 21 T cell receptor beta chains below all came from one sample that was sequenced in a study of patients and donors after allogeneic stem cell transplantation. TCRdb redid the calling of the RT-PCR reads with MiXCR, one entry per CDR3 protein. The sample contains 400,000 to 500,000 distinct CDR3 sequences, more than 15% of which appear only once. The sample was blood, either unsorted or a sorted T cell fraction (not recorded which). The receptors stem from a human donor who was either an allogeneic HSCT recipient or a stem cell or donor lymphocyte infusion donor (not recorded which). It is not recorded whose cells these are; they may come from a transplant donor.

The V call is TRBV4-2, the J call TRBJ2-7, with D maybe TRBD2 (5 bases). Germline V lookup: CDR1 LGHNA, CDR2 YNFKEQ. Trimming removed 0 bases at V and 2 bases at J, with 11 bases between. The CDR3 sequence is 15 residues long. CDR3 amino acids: CASSQESADPYEQYF. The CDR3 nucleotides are TGTGCCAGCAGCCAAGAATCAGCGGACCCCTACGAGCAGTACTTC.

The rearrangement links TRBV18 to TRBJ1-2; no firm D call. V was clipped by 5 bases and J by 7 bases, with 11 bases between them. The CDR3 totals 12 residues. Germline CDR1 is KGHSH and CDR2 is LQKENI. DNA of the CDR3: TGTGCCAGCTCAGTAAAAGAGGGTGGCTACACCTTC. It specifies CASSVKEGGYTF.

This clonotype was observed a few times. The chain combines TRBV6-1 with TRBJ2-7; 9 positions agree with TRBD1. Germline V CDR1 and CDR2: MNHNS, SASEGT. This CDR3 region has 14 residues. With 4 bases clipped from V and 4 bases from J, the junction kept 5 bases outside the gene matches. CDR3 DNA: TGTGCCAGCAGTGGCGGGACAGGGTCTTACGAGCAGTACTTC. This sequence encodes CASSGGTGSYEQYF.

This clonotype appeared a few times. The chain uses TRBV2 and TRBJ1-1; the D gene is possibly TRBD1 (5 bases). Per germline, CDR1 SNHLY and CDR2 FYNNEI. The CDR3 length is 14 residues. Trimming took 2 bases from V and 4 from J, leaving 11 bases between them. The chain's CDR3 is CASSEPGRGTEAFF. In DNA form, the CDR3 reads TGTGCCAGCAGTGAACCAGGGCGGGGCACTGAAGCTTTCTTT.

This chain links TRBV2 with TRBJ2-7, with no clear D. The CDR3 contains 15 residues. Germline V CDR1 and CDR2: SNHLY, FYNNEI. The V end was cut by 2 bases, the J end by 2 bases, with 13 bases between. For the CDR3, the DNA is TGTGCCAGCAGTGAAATCAGCGCCGGACCCTACGAGCAGTACTTC. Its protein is CASSEISAGPYEQYF.

CDR3 DNA sequence: TGTGCCAGCATGGATTCCAGGGTAAGCAATCAGCCCCAGCATTTT. Protein product: CASMDSRVSNQPQHF. This rearrangement joins TRBV12-3 or TRBV12-4 to TRBJ1-5; TRBD1 might be the D (5 bases). This CDR3 is built from 15 residues. Trimming took off 7 bases at V and 1 base at J, with 14 bases between the two ends.

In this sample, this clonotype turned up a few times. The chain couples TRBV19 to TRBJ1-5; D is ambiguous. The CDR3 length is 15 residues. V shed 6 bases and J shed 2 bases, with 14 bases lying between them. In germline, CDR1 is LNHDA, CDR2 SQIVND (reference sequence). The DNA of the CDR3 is TGTGCCAGTAGGGAGGTTAAGGTAGGCAATCAGCCCCAGCATTTT. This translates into CASREVKVGNQPQHF.

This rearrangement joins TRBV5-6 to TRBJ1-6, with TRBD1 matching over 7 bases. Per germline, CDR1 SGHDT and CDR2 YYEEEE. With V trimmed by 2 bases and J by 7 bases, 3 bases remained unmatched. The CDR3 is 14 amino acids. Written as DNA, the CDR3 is TGTGCCAGCAGCTTCAGGGGACAGAATTCACCCCTCCACTTT. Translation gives CASSFRGQNSPLHF.

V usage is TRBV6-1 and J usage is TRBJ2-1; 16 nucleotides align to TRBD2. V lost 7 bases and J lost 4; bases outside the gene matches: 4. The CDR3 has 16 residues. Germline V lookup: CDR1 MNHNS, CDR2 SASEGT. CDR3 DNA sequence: TGTGCCAGCATCGGGACTAGCGGGAGGGGATACAATGAGCAGTTCTTC. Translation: CASIGTSGRGYNEQFF.

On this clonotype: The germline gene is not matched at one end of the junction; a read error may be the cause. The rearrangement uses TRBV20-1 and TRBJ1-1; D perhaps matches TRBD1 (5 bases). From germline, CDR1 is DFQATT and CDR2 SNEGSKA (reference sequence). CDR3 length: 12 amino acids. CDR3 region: CRATGGGPEAFF. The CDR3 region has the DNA TGCAGAGCTACAGGTGGTGGCCCTGAAGCTTTCTTT.

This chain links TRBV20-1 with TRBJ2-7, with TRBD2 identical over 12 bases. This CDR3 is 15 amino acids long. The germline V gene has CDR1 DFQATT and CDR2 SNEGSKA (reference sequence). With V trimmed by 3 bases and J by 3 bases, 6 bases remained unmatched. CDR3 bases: TGCAGTGCTAGTCGTCTAGCGGGAGGGGTCTACGAGCAGTACTTC. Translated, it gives CSASRLAGGVYEQYF.

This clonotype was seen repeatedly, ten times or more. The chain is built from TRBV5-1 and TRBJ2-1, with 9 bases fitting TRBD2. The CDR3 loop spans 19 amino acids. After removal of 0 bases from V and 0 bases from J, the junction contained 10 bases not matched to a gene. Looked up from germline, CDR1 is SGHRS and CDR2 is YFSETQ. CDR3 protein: CASSLASLAGKPSYNEQFF. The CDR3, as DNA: TGCGCCAGCAGCTTGGCCAGCCTAGCGGGGAAACCCTCCTACAATGAGCAGTTCTTC.

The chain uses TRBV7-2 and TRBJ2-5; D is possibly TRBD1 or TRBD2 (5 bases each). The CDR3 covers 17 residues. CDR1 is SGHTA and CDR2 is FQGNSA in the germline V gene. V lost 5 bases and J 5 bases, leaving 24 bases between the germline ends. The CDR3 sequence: CASSLGVSAVASETQYF. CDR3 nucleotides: TGTGCCAGCAGCCTGGGGGTGAGCGCGGTGGCCTCTGAGACCCAGTACTTC.

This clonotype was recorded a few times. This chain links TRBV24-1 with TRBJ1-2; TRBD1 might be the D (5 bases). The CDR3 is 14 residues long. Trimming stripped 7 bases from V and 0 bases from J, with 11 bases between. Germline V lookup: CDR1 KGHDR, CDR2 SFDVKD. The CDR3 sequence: CATRGTAPNYGYTF. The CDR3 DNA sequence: TGTGCCACCAGGGGGACTGCACCTAACTATGGCTACACCTTC.

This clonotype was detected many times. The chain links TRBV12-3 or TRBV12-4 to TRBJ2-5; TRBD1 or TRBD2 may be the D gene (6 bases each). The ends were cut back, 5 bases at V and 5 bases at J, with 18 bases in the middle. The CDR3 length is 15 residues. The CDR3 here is CASSLTRGPGETQYF. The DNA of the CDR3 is TGTGCCAGCAGTCTCACACGGGGGCCGGGGGAGACCCAGTACTTC.

The CDR3 coding sequence is TGTGCCAGCCGGACAGGGGTAGATGAAAAACTGTTTTTT. Translated: CASRTGVDEKLFF. This chain uses TRBV2 with TRBJ1-4; 9 nucleotides agree with TRBD1. V lost 8 bases and J lost 6; bases outside the gene matches: 4. This CDR3 is 13 amino acids long. CDR1 and CDR2 from the germline V gene are SNHLY and FYNNEI.

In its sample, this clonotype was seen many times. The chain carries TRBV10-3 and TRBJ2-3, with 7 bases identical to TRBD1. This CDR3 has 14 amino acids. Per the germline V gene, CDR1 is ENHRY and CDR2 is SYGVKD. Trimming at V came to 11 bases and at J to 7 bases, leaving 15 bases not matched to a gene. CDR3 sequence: CAVSTGMAANTQYF. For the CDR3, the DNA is TGTGCCGTCTCGACAGGGATGGCCGCGAATACGCAGTATTTT.

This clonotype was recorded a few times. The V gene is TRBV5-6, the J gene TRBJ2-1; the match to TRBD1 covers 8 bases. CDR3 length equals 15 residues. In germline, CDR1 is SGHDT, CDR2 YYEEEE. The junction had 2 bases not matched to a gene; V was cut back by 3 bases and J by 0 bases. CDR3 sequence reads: CASSSTGVSYNEQFF. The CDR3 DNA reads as TGTGCCAGCAGCTCGACAGGGGTCTCCTACAATGAGCAGTTCTTC.

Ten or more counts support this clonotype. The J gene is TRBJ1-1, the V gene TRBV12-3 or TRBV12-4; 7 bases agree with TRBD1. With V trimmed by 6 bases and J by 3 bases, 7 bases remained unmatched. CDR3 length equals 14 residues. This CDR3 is CASSLSGGDTEAFF. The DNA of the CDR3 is TGTGCCAGCAGCCTTTCAGGGGGGGACACTGAAGCTTTCTTT.

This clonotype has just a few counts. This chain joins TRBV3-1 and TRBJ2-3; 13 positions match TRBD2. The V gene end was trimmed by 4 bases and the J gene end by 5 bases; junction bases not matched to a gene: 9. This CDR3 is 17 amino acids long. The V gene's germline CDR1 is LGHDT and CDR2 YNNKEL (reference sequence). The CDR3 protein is CASSRHGLAGDVDTQYF. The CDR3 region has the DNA TGTGCCAGCAGCCGCCACGGACTAGCGGGAGACGTAGATACGCAGTATTTT.

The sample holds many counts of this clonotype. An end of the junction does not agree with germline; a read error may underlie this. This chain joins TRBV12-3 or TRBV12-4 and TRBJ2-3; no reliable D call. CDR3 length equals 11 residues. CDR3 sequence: CASSLADTQYF. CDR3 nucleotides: TGTGCCAGCAGCTTAGCAGATACGCAGTATTTT.